Below are 10 T cell receptor beta chains sequenced from a single sample in a study. Repertoires were generated with immunoSEQ multiplex PCR, while TCRdb's copy carries only in-frame clones and drops some. The data show under 90,000 clones, just over 90% seen once. The sample consisted of PBMCs. The receptors derive from a man in his forties or fifties with rheumatoid arthritis.

This clone was counted a single time. The chain joins TRBV19 to TRBJ1-6, with D tentatively TRBD1 (5 bases). There are 14 residues in the CDR3. Germline CDR1 reads LNHDA; CDR2 reads SQIVND (reference sequence). Trimming left V 5 bases short and J 5 bases short, with 10 bases between. The CDR3: CASSSGRDNSPLHF. The CDR3 DNA sequence: TGTGCCAGTAGTTCAGGGAGGGATAATTCACCCCTCCACTTT.

The genes are TRBV9 and TRBJ2-2, with D perhaps assigned TRBD1 or TRBD2 (5 bases each). V dropped 4 bases and J dropped 4 bases, with 17 bases sitting between them. The CDR3 extends over 16 amino acids. Per germline, CDR1 SGDLS and CDR2 YYNGEE. In DNA form, the CDR3 reads TGTGCCAGCAGCATACGGGACCAAAGGGCCACCGGGGAGCTGTTTTTT. This sequence encodes CASSIRDQRATGELFF.

The rearrangement uses TRBV9 and TRBJ1-3, with 7 bases identical to TRBD1. Germline CDR1 reads SGDLS; CDR2 reads YYNGEE. CDR3 length: 17 amino acids. Trimming at V came to 0 bases and at J to 1 base, leaving 7 bases not matched to a gene. The CDR3 DNA reads TGTGCCAGCAGCGTAGGAGTGACAGGGTTTTCTGGAAACACCATATATTTT. Its protein product is CASSVGVTGFSGNTIYF.

The J gene is TRBJ1-1, the V gene TRBV15; D is unclear. Germline V gene sequence: CDR1 LNHNV, CDR2 YYDKDF (reference sequence). The CDR3 has 16 amino acids. V was cut by 0 bases and J by 5 bases, with 16 bases left in between. The chain's CDR3 is CATSRDLKGLVTEAFF. The CDR3 DNA follows: TGTGCCACCAGCAGAGATCTTAAGGGTTTGGTGACTGAAGCTTTCTTT.

This clone has a handful of counts. J is TRBJ2-3 and V is TRBV19; 11 bases match TRBD2. The V segment lost 6 bases and the J segment 5 bases; nucleotides outside the gene matches: 7. The CDR3 length is 15 residues. In germline, CDR1 is LNHDA, CDR2 SQIVND (reference sequence). The CDR3 DNA reads TGTGCCAGTAGCACCGGGACTAGCGGTATAGATACGCAGTATTTT. This codes for CASSTGTSGIDTQYF.

This chain uses TRBV11-2 with TRBJ1-1; 7 bases match TRBD1. From germline, CDR1 is SGHAT and CDR2 FQNNGV. The length of the CDR3 is 16 residues. V lost 5 bases to trimming and J lost 1 base; unmatched junction nucleotides: 10. The CDR3 sequence is CASSMAGDSANTEAFF. The CDR3 DNA reads TGTGCCAGCAGCATGGCAGGGGACAGTGCGAACACTGAAGCTTTCTTT.

This chain connects TRBV3-1 (or the pseudogene TRBV3-2) to TRBJ1-2; D remains ambiguous. The V end lost 1 base, the J end lost 5 bases, and 8 bases lay between the germline ends. The CDR3 has 13 residues. The germline V gene has CDR1 LGHDT and CDR2 YNNKEL (reference sequence). The CDR3 coding sequence is TGTGCCAGCAGCCAAGGGACGGCGTATGGCTACACCTTC. Translating it yields CASSQGTAYGYTF.

This rearrangement joins TRBV18 to TRBJ2-7; D may correspond to TRBD1 or TRBD2 (5 bases each). The CDR3 covers 13 residues. V lost 3 bases to trimming and J lost 2 bases, with 8 bases between them. CDR1 is KGHSH, CDR2 LQKENI, per germline. The CDR3 coding sequence is TGTGCCAGCTCACCGGGGACGGCCTACGAGCAGTACTTC. Residues: CASSPGTAYEQYF.

The V gene is TRBV18, the J gene TRBJ2-4, with D possibly TRBD1 on 5 matching bases. Germline V gene lookup returns CDR1 KGHSH and CDR2 LQKENI. CDR3 size: 15 residues. With 6 bases removed from V and 8 bases from J, the gap between germline ends came to 20 bases. The DNA of the CDR3 is TGTGCCAGCTCCGACAGTATGTTCGGCAACGACATTCAGTACTTC. Protein: CASSDSMFGNDIQYF.

The genes are TRBV5-1 and TRBJ1-4; 8 bases are a match to TRBD1. In germline, CDR1 is SGHRS, CDR2 YFSETQ. Losses at the gene ends were 3 bases for V and 4 bases for J; bases not matched to a gene: 5. There are 15 residues in the CDR3. The CDR3, as DNA: TGCGCCAGCAGCTATCGACAGGGGTTTAATGAAAAACTGTTTTTT. It specifies CASSYRQGFNEKLFF.